This T cell receptor (beta chain) was identified during a study of response to subunit inactivated influenza vaccine. Trimming removed 5 bases at V and 4 bases at J, with 15 bases between. Germline V lookup: CDR1 MDHEN, CDR2 SYDVKM. CDR3 length: 14 amino acids. TCRdb recomputed calls from the RT-PCR reads with MiXCR, one row per CDR3 protein. The sample includes 180,000 or so distinct CDR3 sequences, less than 15% seen only once; the top ten take less than 30%. These data were also reused for a study on T cells expressing NK-cell markers. That source notes: What made the TCR beta cDNA was 5'RACE template switching with UMIs. The authors sequenced eight donors, of whom seven were HCMV-seropositive and one was seronegative.

This sequence originates from a man between 45 and 60 years old who received an inactivated influenza vaccine. This chain links TRBV28 with TRBJ2-7; D tentatively reads TRBD1 or TRBD2 (5 bases each). This sample comprised CD8+ T cells sorted from PBMCs, obtained 11 to 12 days after vaccination. CDR3 DNA sequence: TGTGCCAGCAGTCTAAGAGGGGCTTGGTACGAGCAGTACTTC. Translated: CASSLRGAWYEQYF.